These 7 T cell receptor beta chains came from one sample sequenced in a study of blood T cell repertoires in COVID-19. Produced via immunoSEQ multiplex PCR; TCRdb's table is partial and in-frame only. The table shows about 190,000 clones, with 75% to 90% occurring only once. Sequencing used peripheral blood. These receptors came from a man aged 35-49 years with acute or convalescent COVID-19.

This chain uses TRBV10-3 with TRBJ1-3; perhaps TRBD1 as D (5 bases). Germline CDR1 is ENHRY and CDR2 is SYGVKD. The CDR3 is made up of 14 amino acids. Trimming pared 6 bases from V and 0 bases from J, leaving 9 bases between. CDR3 loop: CAIRDSNSGNTIYF. The CDR3 DNA reads as TGTGCCATCAGAGACAGTAACTCTGGAAACACCATATATTTT.

CDR3 loop: CASRLQANSNQPQHF. CDR3 nucleotides: TGTGCCAGCAGGCTACAGGCTAATAGCAATCAGCCCCAGCATTTT. This chain connects TRBV6-5 to TRBJ1-5; TRBD1 is a possible D gene (5 bases). Germline assignment: CDR1 MNHEY and CDR2 SVGAGI. V lost 6 bases to trimming and J lost 0 bases, with 12 bases between them. This CDR3 is built from 15 residues.

The gene calls are TRBV6-1 and TRBJ2-2, with D tentatively TRBD1 (6 bases). With 1 base removed from V and 6 bases from J, the gap between germline ends came to 9 bases. Per the germline V gene, CDR1 is MNHNS and CDR2 is SASEGT. The CDR3 sequence is 14 residues long. Here the CDR3 DNA reads TGTGCCAGCAGTGAAGTAGGGGGAGCCGGGGAGCTGTTTTTT. The encoded protein is CASSEVGGAGELFF.

The rearrangement uses TRBV10-3 and TRBJ2-3, with a possible D match to TRBD2 (6 bases). The germline gives CDR1 ENHRY, CDR2 SYGVKD. Trimming took 6 bases from V and 0 from J, leaving 7 bases between them. The CDR3 runs 13 residues. This CDR3 is CAISGGSTDTQYF. The CDR3 region has the DNA TGTGCCATCAGCGGGGGAAGCACAGATACGCAGTATTTT.

The rearrangement uses TRBV18 and TRBJ2-6; the match to TRBD1 covers 7 bases. Trimming cost V 1 base and J 1 base; bases outside gene matches: 4. CDR1 is KGHSH and CDR2 is LQKENI in the germline V gene. This CDR3 has 17 amino acids. The CDR3 loop is CASSPQGARSGANVLTF. The CDR3 DNA sequence: TGTGCCAGCTCACCACAGGGGGCGAGGTCTGGGGCCAACGTCCTGACTTTC.

The CDR3 region is CASSNLGRSPLHF. The CDR3 DNA is TGTGCCAGCAGTAACTTGGGGCGTTCACCCCTCCACTTT. The chain carries TRBV27 and TRBJ1-6, with D tentatively TRBD1 (5 bases). From germline, CDR1 is MNHEY and CDR2 SMNVEV (reference sequence). With 5 bases removed from V and 9 bases from J, the gap between germline ends came to 11 bases. The CDR3 spans 13 residues.

This chain connects TRBV10-3 to TRBJ1-4; TRBD1 matches at 10 bases. CDR3 size: 16 residues. Germline CDR1 is ENHRY and CDR2 is SYGVKD. V trimming: 2 bases; J trimming: 2 bases; junction bases outside the gene matches: 2. In nucleotides, the CDR3 is TGTGCCATCAGTGAGCCGGGACAGGGGACTAATGAAAAACTGTTTTTT. Encoded protein: CAISEPGQGTNEKLFF.